A selection of T cell receptor beta chains follows, all from one sample in a study of T-cell memory formation after mild COVID-19. TCRdb re-derived calls from the 5' RACE reads in MiXCR, one entry per CDR3 protein. The sample contains a few hundred thousand distinct CDR3 sequences, about 20% of which appear only once. Sequencing used PBMCs or a T cell subset sorted from them (not recorded which). These receptors originate from an adult woman who had mild COVID-19 (a few samples of this study predate the infection). Cell type and time point are not known. Both conserved end residues are part of each CDR3. The order of the fields is J gene, V gene, clone size, D gene, CDR3 protein, CDR3 DNA. A D gene is named only where the DNA matches it firmly. Expanded clones are given a class, and other clones once, few, many or no size at all.

j_gene: TRBJ2-2
v_gene: TRBV12-3/TRBV12-4
abundance: .
d_gene: TRBD2
CDR3aa: CAMLVAGVTGELFF
CDR3nt: TGTGCCATGCTGGTAGCGGGGGTCACCGGGGAGCTGTTTTTT

j_gene: TRBJ1-1
v_gene: TRBV7-8
abundance: many
d_gene: .
CDR3aa: CASSLGQSNTEAFF
CDR3nt: TGTGCCAGCAGCTTAGGACAGTCGAACACTGAAGCTTTCTTT

j_gene: TRBJ2-7
v_gene: TRBV5-1
abundance: many
d_gene: TRBD2
CDR3aa: CASSQMAGGPYEQYF
CDR3nt: TGCGCCAGCAGCCAGATGGCGGGGGGGCCTTACGAGCAGTACTTC

j_gene: TRBJ2-1
v_gene: TRBV5-1
abundance: many
d_gene: .
CDR3aa: CASSLAGLGSGANEQFF
CDR3nt: TGCGCCAGCAGCTTGGCGGGACTTGGTTCTGGGGCCAATGAGCAGTTCTTC

j_gene: TRBJ1-1
v_gene: TRBV3-1
abundance: .
d_gene: .
CDR3aa: CASSHHSMNTEAFF
CDR3nt: TGTGCCAGCAGCCACCACAGCATGAACACTGAAGCTTTCTTT

j_gene: TRBJ2-7
v_gene: TRBV10-3
abundance: few
d_gene: .
CDR3aa: CAILGTGTYEQYF
CDR3nt: TGTGCCATCTTGGGAACGGGTACCTACGAGCAGTACTTC

j_gene: TRBJ2-7
v_gene: TRBV6-5
abundance: .
d_gene: .
CDR3aa: CASSYRLGVGLYEQYF
CDR3nt: TGTGCCAGCAGTTACCGCCTAGGAGTGGGGCTCTACGAGCAGTACTTC

j_gene: TRBJ2-7
v_gene: TRBV6-5
abundance: few
d_gene: .
CDR3aa: CASSSSGTNTYEQYF
CDR3nt: TGTGCCAGCAGTTCCTCCGGGACAAATACCTACGAGCAGTACTTC

j_gene: TRBJ2-3
v_gene: TRBV18
abundance: few
d_gene: TRBD2
CDR3aa: CASSPESAGGPTDTQYF
CDR3nt: TGTGCCAGCTCACCAGAGTCGGCGGGAGGGCCGACAGATACGCAGTATTTT

j_gene: TRBJ2-3
v_gene: TRBV9
abundance: few
d_gene: .
CDR3aa: CASSVWRAKGDTQYF
CDR3nt: TGTGCCAGCAGCGTATGGAGGGCTAAGGGAGATACGCAGTATTTT

j_gene: TRBJ1-1
v_gene: TRBV20-1
abundance: few
d_gene: .
CDR3aa: CSARGQVNTEAFF
CDR3nt: TGCAGTGCTAGAGGGCAGGTAAACACTGAAGCTTTCTTT

j_gene: TRBJ2-7
v_gene: TRBV6-2/TRBV6-3
abundance: .
d_gene: .
CDR3aa: CASGQTSYEQYF
CDR3nt: TGTGCCAGCGGACAGACCTCCTACGAGCAGTACTTC

j_gene: TRBJ2-3
v_gene: TRBV15
abundance: few
d_gene: TRBD2
CDR3aa: CATSKGNLAGSTDTQYF
CDR3nt: TGTGCCACCAGCAAAGGAAACCTAGCGGGGTCCACAGATACGCAGTATTTT

j_gene: TRBJ1-1
v_gene: TRBV7-6
abundance: .
d_gene: TRBD1
CDR3aa: CASSPSGQGDEAFF
CDR3nt: TGTGCCAGCAGCCCATCCGGACAGGGGGATGAAGCTTTCTTT

j_gene: TRBJ1-2
v_gene: TRBV7-6
abundance: .
d_gene: .
CDR3aa: CASSTRRPGDGYTF
CDR3nt: TGTGCCAGCAGCACCCGACGGCCAGGGGATGGCTACACCTTC

j_gene: TRBJ2-7
v_gene: TRBV24-1
abundance: .
d_gene: .
CDR3aa: CATSDSRTAAYEQYF
CDR3nt: TGTGCCACCAGTGATTCGAGGACCGCAGCCTACGAGCAGTACTTC

j_gene: TRBJ1-1
v_gene: TRBV29-1
abundance: .
d_gene: TRBD1
CDR3aa: CSAGDRLNTEAFF
CDR3nt: TGCAGCGCGGGGGACAGATTGAACACTGAAGCTTTCTTT

j_gene: TRBJ2-4
v_gene: TRBV7-9
abundance: .
d_gene: .
CDR3aa: CASARVGENIQYF
CDR3nt: TGTGCCAGCGCTAGGGTTGGTGAAAACATTCAGTACTTC

j_gene: TRBJ1-2
v_gene: TRBV6-6
abundance: .
d_gene: .
CDR3aa: CASTRDNRGYTF
CDR3nt: TGTGCCAGCACCAGGGACAACCGTGGCTACACCTTC

j_gene: TRBJ2-2
v_gene: TRBV7-3
abundance: .
d_gene: TRBD1
CDR3aa: CASSPFGTGAGELFF
CDR3nt: TGTGCCAGCAGCCCTTTCGGGACAGGGGCCGGGGAGCTGTTTTTT

j_gene: TRBJ2-2
v_gene: TRBV5-1
abundance: .
d_gene: .
CDR3aa: CASSPLRGELFF
CDR3nt: TGCGCCAGCAGCCCCCTCCGCGGGGAGCTGTTTTTT

j_gene: TRBJ1-4
v_gene: TRBV24-1
abundance: .
d_gene: .
CDR3aa: CATSQGGKLFF
CDR3nt: TGTGCCACCAGTCAGGGAGGAAAACTGTTTTTT

j_gene: TRBJ1-4
v_gene: TRBV20-1
abundance: few
d_gene: .
CDR3aa: CSASFMSADWKLFF
CDR3nt: TGCAGTGCTAGTTTCATGAGTGCCGATTGGAAACTGTTTTTT

j_gene: TRBJ2-1
v_gene: TRBV7-9
abundance: .
d_gene: TRBD1
CDR3aa: CASSGYRGIEWANEQFF
CDR3nt: TGTGCCAGCAGCGGATACAGGGGAATAGAATGGGCCAATGAGCAGTTCTTC

j_gene: TRBJ2-1
v_gene: TRBV29-1
abundance: few
d_gene: .
CDR3aa: CSVHSDSTPYNEQFF
CDR3nt: TGCAGCGTTCATTCCGACTCCACCCCTTACAATGAGCAGTTCTTC

j_gene: TRBJ1-6
v_gene: TRBV30
abundance: few
d_gene: .
CDR3aa: CAWRGVQGNNSPLHF
CDR3nt: TGTGCCTGGAGAGGGGTGCAGGGCAACAATTCACCCCTCCACTTT

j_gene: TRBJ2-3
v_gene: TRBV12-3/TRBV12-4
abundance: few
d_gene: .
CDR3aa: CASSLRGTPTDTQYF
CDR3nt: TGTGCCAGCAGTTTAAGGGGGACTCCCACAGATACGCAGTATTTT

j_gene: TRBJ2-2
v_gene: TRBV11-3
abundance: .
d_gene: .
CDR3aa: CASMPANTGELFF
CDR3nt: TGTGCCAGCATGCCGGCGAACACCGGGGAGCTGTTTTTT

j_gene: TRBJ2-1
v_gene: TRBV12-5
abundance: few
d_gene: .
CDR3aa: CASGSYPRTNEQFF
CDR3nt: TGTGCTAGTGGTTCTTACCCTCGAACGAATGAGCAGTTCTTC

j_gene: TRBJ1-2
v_gene: TRBV15
abundance: .
d_gene: .
CDR3aa: CATSRDEGSYGYTF
CDR3nt: TGTGCCACCAGCAGAGATGAGGGAAGCTATGGCTACACCTTC

j_gene: TRBJ2-3
v_gene: TRBV4-2
abundance: few
d_gene: TRBD2
CDR3aa: CASSRTSGAVDTQYF
CDR3nt: TGTGCCAGCAGCCGGACTAGCGGGGCGGTAGATACGCAGTATTTT

j_gene: TRBJ2-3
v_gene: TRBV6-1
abundance: .
d_gene: TRBD2
CDR3aa: CASTRRTSGASDTQYF
CDR3nt: TGTGCCAGCACACGTAGGACTAGCGGGGCCTCAGATACGCAGTATTTT

j_gene: TRBJ2-7
v_gene: TRBV6-5
abundance: few
d_gene: .
CDR3aa: CASSYSSGGLDEQYF
CDR3nt: TGTGCCAGCAGTTACTCGAGTGGGGGCCTAGACGAGCAGTACTTC

j_gene: TRBJ1-3
v_gene: TRBV7-9
abundance: .
d_gene: .
CDR3aa: CASSSPGPRKGRSGNTIYF
CDR3nt: TGTGCCAGCAGCTCGCCGGGACCGCGGAAAGGGCGCTCTGGAAACACCATATATTTT

j_gene: TRBJ2-4
v_gene: TRBV7-9
abundance: .
d_gene: .
CDR3aa: CASSPQYNIQYF
CDR3nt: TGTGCCAGCAGCCCTCAGTATAACATTCAGTACTTC

j_gene: TRBJ2-7
v_gene: TRBV9
abundance: few
d_gene: TRBD1
CDR3aa: CASSVGTGHYEQYF
CDR3nt: TGTGCCAGCAGCGTAGGGACAGGGCACTACGAGCAGTACTTC

j_gene: TRBJ2-7
v_gene: TRBV7-2
abundance: many
d_gene: TRBD2
CDR3aa: CASSQSGLAGSYEQYF
CDR3nt: TGTGCCAGCAGCCAATCGGGACTAGCGGGGTCCTACGAGCAGTACTTC

j_gene: TRBJ2-7
v_gene: TRBV21-1
abundance: few
d_gene: .
CDR3aa: CASLPGHLYEQYF
CDR3nt: TGTGCCAGCTTACCGGGACACCTCTACGAGCAGTACTTC

j_gene: TRBJ1-4
v_gene: TRBV7-2
abundance: few
d_gene: .
CDR3aa: CASSSGLSNEKLFF
CDR3nt: TGTGCCAGCAGCTCAGGGTTATCTAATGAAAAACTGTTTTTT

j_gene: TRBJ2-2
v_gene: TRBV11-2
abundance: .
d_gene: .
CDR3aa: CASSVRLVSGGELFF
CDR3nt: TGTGCCAGCAGCGTTCGACTAGTGAGCGGCGGGGAGCTGTTTTTT

j_gene: TRBJ1-2
v_gene: TRBV30
abundance: .
d_gene: .
CDR3aa: CAWSVMRISSSGYTF
CDR3nt: TGTGCCTGGAGTGTTATGAGGATTTCGAGTTCTGGCTACACCTTC

j_gene: TRBJ1-1
v_gene: TRBV20-1
abundance: few
d_gene: TRBD1
CDR3aa: CSAKGQFLFEAFF
CDR3nt: TGCAGTGCTAAGGGACAGTTCCTATTTGAAGCTTTCTTT